A single sample is the source of the 13 T cell receptor beta chains below, sequenced in a study of OX40 agonist ivuxolimab in advanced cancers. Assay: immunoSEQ multiplex PCR; the TCRdb copy retains only in-frame clones and omits some. The repertoire holds 9,500 to 14,000 clones, with approximately 86% as singletons. The source material was CD4+ or CD8+ T cells sorted from blood, sampled in a trial of the OX40 agonist ivuxolimab. Receptor source: an adult with an advanced solid tumor such as melanoma, head and neck, liver or kidney cancer.

This rearrangement joins TRBV19 to TRBJ1-1, with D hard to call. The V end was cut by 3 bases, the J end by 1 base, with 12 bases between. This CDR3 is built from 15 residues. CDR1 is LNHDA, CDR2 SQIVND, per germline (reference sequence). The CDR3 region is CASSISLGQNTEAFF. CDR3 nucleotides: TGTGCCAGTAGTATTTCTTTAGGGCAGAACACTGAAGCTTTCTTT.

The CDR3 sequence: CASSLAGSAETQYF. The CDR3 DNA sequence: TGTGCCAGCAGCTTGGCCGGTAGTGCAGAGACCCAGTACTTC. V and J are TRBV5-4 and TRBJ2-5; D gene unclear. The CDR3 spans 14 residues. Trimming shortened V by 0 bases and J by 4 bases, and 10 bases separated the two germline ends. Germline CDR1 is SGHNT and CDR2 is YYREEE (reference sequence).

V and J are TRBV4-1 and TRBJ2-1; unclear D gene. The ends were cut back, 3 bases at V and 6 bases at J, with 6 bases in the middle. The CDR3 is made up of 12 amino acids. Germline V gives CDR1 MGHRA, CDR2 YSYEKL. Here the CDR3 reads CASSHQANEQFF. As DNA, the CDR3 is TGCGCCAGCAGCCATCAAGCCAATGAGCAGTTCTTC.

This chain links TRBV5-1 with TRBJ2-3; D is perhaps TRBD1 (6 bases). This CDR3 is 16 amino acids long. Germline CDR1 is SGHRS and CDR2 is YFSETQ. V lost 0 bases, J lost 2 bases, and 13 bases lay in between. The CDR3 DNA follows: TGCGCCAGCAGCTTGGCCTCGGACAGCGACACAGATACGCAGTATTTT. Amino acid sequence: CASSLASDSDTDTQYF.

The chain joins TRBV9 to TRBJ1-4; TRBD1 might be the D (5 bases). V was trimmed by 0 bases and J by 2 bases, leaving 5 bases between them. This CDR3 is built from 14 residues. Germline CDR1 is SGDLS and CDR2 is YYNGEE. The DNA of the CDR3 is TGTGCCAGCAGCGTAGGGGGGACTAATGAAAAACTGTTTTTT. This translates into CASSVGGTNEKLFF.

This clone was seen only a few times. This chain uses TRBV18 with TRBJ2-7; 7 nucleotides match TRBD1. This CDR3 is built from 13 residues. V shed 5 bases, J shed 4 bases, and the junction held 5 bases outside the gene matches. The germline V gene has CDR1 KGHSH and CDR2 LQKENI. DNA for the CDR3: TGTGCCAGCTCATCCGGGACAGCTTACGAGCAGTACTTC. Protein: CASSSGTAYEQYF.

This clone was seen a single time. The chain uses TRBV7-6 and TRBJ1-3, with 8 bases matching TRBD1. CDR3 length equals 16 residues. V trimming: 3 bases; J trimming: 0 bases; junction bases outside the gene matches: 4. Germline V gives CDR1 SGHVS, CDR2 FNYEAQ. The CDR3 coding sequence is TGTGCCAGCAGCTTCCTTACAGGGGGCTCTGGAAACACCATATATTTT. Its protein product is CASSFLTGGSGNTIYF.

The chain has TRBV4-1 and TRBJ1-1; perhaps TRBD1 as D (5 bases). The CDR3 spans 14 residues. Per the germline V gene, CDR1 is MGHRA and CDR2 is YSYEKL. V lost 4 bases, J lost 0 bases, and 9 bases lay in between. Here the CDR3 reads CASSPGQLNTEAFF. The CDR3 DNA reads as TGCGCCAGCAGCCCGGGGCAATTGAACACTGAAGCTTTCTTT.

This sequence joins TRBV9 and TRBJ2-3; either TRBD1 or TRBD2 may fit D (5 bases each). The germline CDR1 and CDR2 sequences are SGDLS and YYNGEE. The ends were cut back, 3 bases at V and 1 base at J, with 9 bases in the middle. The CDR3 totals 14 residues. CDR3 DNA sequence: TGTGCCAGCAGCGCCCTGGGGGGCACAGATACGCAGTATTTT. Amino acids: CASSALGGTDTQYF.

Notes on this clone: A read error may account for a junction end that differs from germline. The chain uses TRBV6-1 and TRBJ1-5; D call uncertain. The CDR3 is made up of 11 amino acids. The germline V gene encodes CDR1 MNHNS and CDR2 SASEGT. The CDR3 reads CASSEGQPQHF. In nucleotides, the CDR3 is TGTGCCAGCAGCGAAGGGCAGCCCCAGCATTTT.

The chain carries TRBV6-1 and TRBJ1-2; D might be TRBD1 (5 bases). The CDR3 length is 16 residues. CDR1 MNHNS and CDR2 SASEGT come from the germline V gene. Trimming left V 3 bases short and J 6 bases short, with 20 bases between. CDR3: CASSDRDRSPKHGYTF. CDR3 bases: TGTGCCAGCAGTGATCGGGACCGCTCCCCGAAACATGGCTACACCTTC.

This clone has a single count. The rearrangement links TRBV11-3 to TRBJ2-2; possibly TRBD1 for D (6 bases). Trimming took off 6 bases at V and 3 bases at J, with 17 bases between the two ends. In germline, CDR1 is SGHNT, CDR2 YENEEA. The CDR3 spans 16 residues. The CDR3 here is CASSYRRTDDTGELFF. As DNA, the CDR3 is TGTGCCAGCAGTTATCGCCGGACAGACGACACCGGGGAGCTGTTTTTT.

Here the CDR3 DNA reads TGTGCCAGCTCACCGACGGGACCGGAGATAATTAACTATGGCTACACCTTC. Its protein is CASSPTGPEIINYGYTF. The chain recombines TRBV18 with TRBJ1-2; D might be TRBD1 (5 bases). V was cut by 3 bases and J by 1 base, with 18 bases left in between. Germline V CDR1 and CDR2: KGHSH, LQKENI. The CDR3 is 17 residues long. Together with reference TRBV18 and TRBJ1-2, the CDR3 gives the full variable domain: NAGVMQNPRHLVRRRGQEARLRCSPMKGHSHVYWYRQLPEEGLKFMVYLQKENIIDESGMPKERFSAEFPKEGPSILRIQQVVRGDSAAYFCASSPTGPEIINYGYTFGSGTRLTVV.